This T cell receptor beta chain was sequenced in a study of blood T cell repertoires in COVID-19. Study-wide context: The United States, Italy and Spain supplied acute and convalescent COVID-19 samples. Sources were T cells, B-cell-depleted T cells, or PBMCs; the material itself was cDNA or gDNA.

Sequenced by immunoSEQ multiplex PCR; TCRdb stores in-frame clones only, minus some. This sample has 170,000 or so clones, with roughly 90% found just once. V shed 6 bases, J shed 7 bases, and the junction held 12 bases outside the gene matches. From germline, CDR1 is SNHLY and CDR2 FYNNEI. The CDR3 consists of 15 residues. The V gene is TRBV2, the J gene TRBJ1-5; 7 nucleotides align to TRBD1. The receptor was derived from a middle-aged man with acute or convalescent COVID-19. The material sequenced was peripheral blood. The CDR3 DNA is TGTGCCAGCAGGGGAAACAGGGGAACCCGGCAGCCCCAGCATTTT. Translating it yields CASRGNRGTRQPQHF.